This TCR beta chain was observed in a study of blood T cells in healthy people across ages. The CDR3 runs to 13 residues. The germline V gene encodes CDR1 ENHRY and CDR2 SYGVKD. Through a sample-barcoded 5' primer and a J-beta primer mix, a second PCR was run for roughly 6 to 12 cycles. Through a template-switch adaptor with 12 random nucleotides, each cDNA molecule received a tag. TCRdb processed the 5' RACE reads anew with MiXCR; each CDR3 protein has one entry. This table holds about 1.4 million distinct CDR3 sequences, around 59% found once. The source is a man aged 18-30 years in good health. The chain links TRBV10-3 to TRBJ2-4; the D gene is possibly TRBD1 (5 bases). Matching the DNA end better, TRBJ2-5 makes the J call doubtful. Sample: blood. CDR3 region: CAIKQGHQETQYF. In DNA, the CDR3 is TGTGCCATCAAGCAGGGCCACCAAGAGACCCAGTACTTC.